The entry below gives a single T cell receptor beta chain sequence along with its context. This sample was included in a study of glioma-infiltrating T cells after dendritic cell vaccination. PBMC were collected before vaccination, two weeks after the third vaccination, and at progression. Germline V gives CDR1 MDHEN, CDR2 SYDVKM. V shed 7 bases and J 6 bases; nucleotides not matched to a gene: 9. This CDR3 has 15 amino acids. Assay: immunoSEQ multiplex PCR; the TCRdb copy retains only in-frame clones and omits some. The repertoire has under 100,000 clones, approximately 81% of them found once; the top ten carry 2.5% to 3%.

Sequenced material: blood, taken before dendritic cell vaccination. This sequence was found in a human donor with glioblastoma. The rearrangement uses TRBV28 and TRBJ2-2; the match to TRBD2 covers 9 bases. CDR3 residues: CASMWGGRAAGELFF. CDR3 bases: TGTGCCAGCATGTGGGGCGGGAGGGCTGCCGGGGAGCTGTTTTTT. The full variable domain, completed using reference TRBV28 and TRBJ2-2, is DVKVTQSSRYLVKRTGEKVFLECVQDMDHENMFWYRQDPGLGLRLIYFSYDVKMKEKGDIPEGYSVSREKKERFSLILESASTNQTSMYLCASMWGGRAAGELFFGEGSRLTVL.